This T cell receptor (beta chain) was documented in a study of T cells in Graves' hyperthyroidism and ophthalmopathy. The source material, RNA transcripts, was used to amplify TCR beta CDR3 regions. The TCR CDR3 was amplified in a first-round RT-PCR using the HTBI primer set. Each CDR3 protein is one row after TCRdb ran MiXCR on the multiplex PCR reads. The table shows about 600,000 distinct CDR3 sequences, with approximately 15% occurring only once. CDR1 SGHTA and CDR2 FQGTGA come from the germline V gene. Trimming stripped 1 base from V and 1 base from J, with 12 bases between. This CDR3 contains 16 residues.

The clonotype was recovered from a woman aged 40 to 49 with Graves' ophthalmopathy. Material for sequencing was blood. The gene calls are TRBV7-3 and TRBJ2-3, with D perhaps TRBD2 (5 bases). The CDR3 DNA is TGTGCCAGCAGCTTAAGAGGGCTAGCTCGCACAGATACGCAGTATTTT. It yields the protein CASSLRGLARTDTQYF.